What follows describes a single T cell receptor (beta chain). This clone was recorded once. It lacks a known antigen. Base qualities are not provided; no much larger clone lies one nucleotide away. The method was the immunoSEQ multiplex PCR assay. For the multiplex PCR, a mixture combining 60 forward primers for TCR Vbeta segments and 13 reverse primers for TCR Jbeta segments was used. Amplification of the CDR3 region of rearranged TCR beta genes was performed with a multiplex PCR assay on genomic DNA. On the Illumina HiSeq System, the amplified TCR beta libraries were sequenced as 87-base-pair reads. The published analysis was carried out like this. In a later analysis, tens of millions of unique TCR beta chains were counted across the 650 to 700 repertoires, and around 11 million of these chains were shared by at least two donors. A nearest-neighbor algorithm error-corrected the raw reads and collapsed the reads into unique sequences, merging closely related sequences to remove PCR and sequencing errors. V, D and J gene segments were assigned by aligning CDR3 sequences to IMGT reference sequences. For a sequence to be retained, a match of at least six nucleotides was required to both a V gene segment and a J gene segment. A rearrangement was called productive if the CDR3 had no stop codons and remained in frame with V and J, and every other rearrangement was called non-productive. Following IMGT convention, CDR3 was defined as the stretch from the second conserved V-encoded cysteine to the conserved J-encoded phenylalanine. In an earlier analysis of around 640 of the donors, sequences lacking an unambiguous match to a single V gene segment were excluded. In an earlier analysis of roughly 600 of the donors, a V segment was called functional when productive rearrangements were above 56.7%, and segregating when the standard deviation between donors exceeded 5%. A statistical classification framework was built to diagnose cytomegalovirus status from the catalog of TCR beta chain sequences. A later analysis assigned V and J genes by comparing TCR nucleotide sequences with IMGT/GENE-DB human TR gene sequences. The TCRdist pipeline was used in a later analysis to assign CDR3 sequences and most-parsimonious VDJ recombination scenarios. In a later analysis, each TCR beta chain was defined by its CDR3 amino acid sequence together with its V-gene family, and reads without a unique V-gene family were excluded. To address suspected cross-contamination and a sequencing artifact, a later analysis removed over 500 highly shared, low-generation-probability nucleotide sequences. In a later analysis, a clonal expansion index was calculated for each public chain from normalized within-repertoire ranks of inferred template counts. In a later analysis, generation probabilities were computed with a VDJ recombination model fitted to out-of-frame rearrangements, and the resulting probabilities were checked against IGoR. In a later analysis, TCR-TCR, TCR-HLA and TCR-CMV co-occurrence was scored with hypergeometric tests, and a repertoire-size bias correction was applied to TCR pairs. A later analysis estimated false discovery rates by permuting HLA or CMV assignments 20 times. In a later analysis, co-occurring TCRs were grouped with DBSCAN, and TCRdist sequence similarity was added when clustering was performed within HLA-allele-positive subsets. Repertoires with fewer than 30,000 or more than 120,000 public chains, plus five repertoires with anomalous nucleotide sharing, were excluded from co-occurrence clustering. Held by TCRdb, this immuneACCESS table contains in-frame sequences only and omits some clones. Under half of the omission traces to an unresolved V gene where checked; the cause of the rest is unknown. That table furnishes V, J and clone size, whereas the DNA furnished D and trimming. The sample has some 130,000 clones on record, 80% to 90% of them singletons. The leading ten clones occupy about 2.5% of the sample.

Its CDR3 holds 13 amino acids, cysteine through phenylalanine. The only DNA kept is the CDR3, 39 bases in frame from the first base. The germline V gene provides CDR1 SNHLY and CDR2 FYNNEI. Deletion took 2 bases off V and 9 bases off J, with a span of 11 bases between the germline ends. The cohort consisted of hundreds of healthy bone marrow donors. All cohort members were sampled while nominally healthy, although unrecorded immune exposures were likely present. The donor was CMV seronegative and was included in the group of a few hundred seronegative cohort members. Each donor provided a peripheral blood sample, and peripheral blood mononuclear cells were used for TCR beta sequencing. The Qiagen DNeasy Blood Extraction Kit was used to extract genomic DNA from the blood cell samples. The data stem from a study of cytomegalovirus exposure and HLA in healthy donors (dated by TCRdb to 2016 to 2017). With regard to the full study: An earlier analysis of fewer than 750 of the donors reported 250 to 300 Gb of sequence data and 117 million unique TCR beta sequences obtained from approximately 180 million T cells. An early release that covered some 640 HLA-typed donors contained around 330 gigabases of sequencing data and approximately 85 million unique TCR sequences. Of the approximately 370 genotyped donors, 70% to 90% were placed in the genetic ancestry cluster associated with self-reported Caucasian donors. The study aimed to test whether signatures of past pathogen exposure could be identified by cataloging public T cell receptors. The study profiled the T cell repertoires of 550 to 700 subjects by immunosequencing and related them to cytomegalovirus serostatus. Besides the first cohort of hundreds of subjects, a separate validation cohort made up of roughly 130 different subjects was used. The study combined high-throughput TCR immunosequencing, statistical association of individual TCRs with disease status, and machine learning to predict cytomegalovirus infection status. To study patterns of TCR occurrence, a later analysis re-analyzed previously published TCR beta repertoires from around 700 donors and added high-resolution HLA genotyping. Rather than drawing on any new phenotypic data, the later analysis identified candidate immune exposures from TCR beta sequences and the way those sequences occurred across donors. An earlier analysis of several hundred of the donors used high-throughput TCR beta sequencing to judge whether each TCR beta V gene segment behaved as functional or pseudogenic. Alongside the repertoire data, information on donor age, sex, ethnicity and CMV serostatus was compiled. A later genetic analysis took genome-wide SNP genotypes for about 55% of the 666 donors and used that subset as a discovery cohort. All discovery cohort repertoires had been generated on a single sequencing platform. HLA typing covered class I and class II loci at four-digit resolution. Typing coverage varied by locus: roughly 629-640 donors for A, B, C, DRB1 and DQB1; some 520 for DQA1; approximately 610 for DPA1; 400 to 480 for DPB1. About five DR-DQ haplotypes were treated as single units for association and clustering because of strong linkage in the cohort. Across about 380 genotyped donors of the cohort, an average of about 200,000 unique TCR beta nucleotide sequences per donor were sequenced, and roughly 20% of those sequences were non-productive. General findings and caveats noted by the study authors: The only immune exposure information available for the cohort was CMV serostatus. The authors suggested that the approach could potentially be extended to other disease states and immunological phenotypes. According to a later analysis, most CMV-associated TCR beta chains appeared to be HLA-restricted, and the HLA associations seemed to be driven largely by CMV exposure. The sequencing pipeline was judged likely to have produced a cluster of highly shared sequence variants as a technical artifact. A later analysis reported that several top co-occurrence clusters appeared linked to parvovirus B19, influenza, CMV and Epstein-Barr virus. The cohort was sequenced for TCR beta chains only, and without alpha or paired-chain data the features that could be detected were limited. The earlier analysis of approximately 540 of the donors excluded roughly 17 rarely observed V segments, including chromosome 9 orphons, because counts were too low. Compared with the roughly 720-donor mean, donors in an Asian-associated ancestry cluster had fewer N-insertions in productive TCRs, according to a later genetic analysis. V-gene and J-gene trimming of TCR beta chains was associated with a missense DCLRE1C variant in a later genetic analysis, and the association was replicated in an independent cohort. Because the 87-base-pair reads could not distinguish some IMGT-functional V segments, including TRBV6-2 and TRBV6-3, those segments were excluded. The classifier was reported to diagnose cytomegalovirus status with high specificity and sensitivity in both the original cohort and the validation cohort. A later analysis associated some 17,000 TCR beta sequences with specific HLA alleles at a false discovery rate of 0.05. In the study, 150 to 200 TCR beta chains were listed as associated with cytomegalovirus. Linkage disequilibrium might explain the correlated functional status among segregating V segments, but an unknown experimental factor could not be ruled out. A later analysis found that TCR association rates varied across HLA loci, with DRB1 alleles showing the most associated TCRs and HLA-C alleles the fewest. In vitro tests confirmed that three of the cytomegalovirus-associated TCR beta chains recognize cytomegalovirus antigens. Strong co-occurrence of HLA alleles, especially DR and DQ, made assigning TCR associations to individual alleles difficult. Sequencing depth was assumed to be roughly uniform across donors in the presence/absence analyses, though that assumption may not hold. In an earlier analysis of about 540 of the donors, most TCR beta V segments were observed in productive rearrangements about 87% or about 30% of the time, broadly matching IMGT annotations. A further reported finding was that TCR beta sequences accurately predicted the HLA-A and HLA-B alleles for most subjects in the first cohort. Because some donors lacked HLA typing at each locus, the association tests relied only on the typed subset. Most TCR sequences were observed very rarely across donors, whereas some public TCRs were present in many individuals. In a later analysis, HLA-associated TCR beta chains were found to be more clonally expanded and to have lower generation probabilities than equally common non-associated chains.

This clonotype originated in a man aged 45 to 65 in good health and CMV-seronegative. The rearranged chain carries TRBV2 and TRBJ1-5, with the D gene too uncertain to name. The material sequenced was PBMCs. The DNA is TGTGCCAGCAGTGAAACCTCCCGCGGGCCCCAGCATTTT. Its coded protein is CASSETSRGPQHF. Reference TRBV2 and TRBJ1-5 proteins supply the regions before and after the CDR3; the full variable domain is: EPEVTQTPSHQVTQMGQEVILRCVPISNHLYFYWYRQILGQKVEFLVSFYNNEISEKSEIFDDQFSVERPDGSNFTLKIRSTKLEDSAMYFCASSETSRGPQHFGDGTRLSIL.